Presented here are 26 T cell receptor beta chains from one specimen sequenced in a study of PD-L1 blockade in urothelial cancer. Described time point: peripheral blood 6 weeks after treatment start. The repertoire was sequenced with immunoSEQ multiplex PCR; TCRdb's copy has only in-frame clones and lacks some. The table shows approximately 40,000 clones, with approximately 86% occurring only once. The material was PBMCs, obtained around atezolizumab (anti-PD-L1) treatment. Receptors were obtained from a man aged 55 to 70 with urothelial cancer.

The chain is built from TRBV5-4 and TRBJ2-1; 11 bases agree with TRBD2. Germline trimming cut 5 bases from V and 5 bases from J; bases unmatched to any gene: 6. From germline, CDR1 is SGHNT and CDR2 YYREEE (reference sequence). This CDR3 is built from 15 residues. CDR3 sequence: CASSRTSGSHNEQFF. DNA of the CDR3: TGTGCCAGCAGTAGAACTAGCGGGAGTCACAATGAGCAGTTCTTC.

The genes are TRBV5-1 and TRBJ2-5, with D uncertain. Germline V gene lookup returns CDR1 SGHRS and CDR2 YFSETQ. This CDR3 is built from 13 residues. Trimming shortened V by 0 bases and J by 5 bases, and 8 bases separated the two germline ends. Here the CDR3 reads CASSLVARETQYF. CDR3 in DNA: TGCGCCAGCAGCTTGGTTGCGCGGGAGACCCAGTACTTC.

The chain combines TRBV4-2 with TRBJ2-7; TRBD2 matches at 13 bases. V lost 0 bases and J lost 2; bases outside the gene matches: 13. This CDR3 has 20 residues. Germline V gene sequence: CDR1 LGHNA, CDR2 YNFKEQ. The CDR3 DNA is TGTGCCAGCAGCCAAGATCGAACTAGCGGGGGGGCTGGACACCCCTACGAGCAGTACTTC. It is translated as CASSQDRTSGGAGHPYEQYF.

The rearrangement uses TRBV4-1 and TRBJ2-3, with D perhaps matching TRBD1 (6 bases). Trimming stripped 4 bases from V and 0 bases from J, with 20 bases between. This CDR3 has 18 residues. The germline gives CDR1 MGHRA, CDR2 YSYEKL. CDR3 protein: CASSRLYTPGASTDTQYF. The CDR3, as DNA: TGCGCCAGCAGCCGCCTTTACACTCCAGGGGCTAGCACAGATACGCAGTATTTT.

The V call is TRBV5-1, the J call TRBJ1-2; TRBD1 might be the D (6 bases). V lost 0 bases, J lost 6 bases, and 21 bases lay in between. The CDR3 has 17 amino acids. Germline V gene sequence: CDR1 SGHRS, CDR2 YFSETQ. DNA for the CDR3: TGCGCCAGCAGCTTGGAACGGGGGGCTAGTAGTGTAAATGGCTACACCTTC. Its protein is CASSLERGASSVNGYTF.

J is TRBJ2-2 and V is TRBV10-3; D perhaps matches TRBD2 (5 bases). The CDR3 spans 12 residues. Germline CDR1 is ENHRY and CDR2 is SYGVKD. Deletions cut 8 bases from V and 1 base from J, with 5 bases between. The CDR3 nucleotides are TGTGCCATCCGGGGGAACACCGGGGAGCTGTTTTTT. As protein: CAIRGNTGELFF.

V is TRBV9 and J is TRBJ2-7; 8 bases are a match to TRBD1. V was pared by 3 bases and J by 4 bases, with 6 bases of the junction left unmatched. CDR1 SGDLS and CDR2 YYNGEE come from the germline V gene. This CDR3 spans 14 amino acids. The CDR3 protein is CASSATGTGYEQYF. In DNA, the CDR3 is TGTGCCAGCAGCGCGACCGGGACAGGTTACGAGCAGTACTTC.

This chain uses TRBV12-5 with TRBJ1-3, with 8 bases matching TRBD1. Germline trimming cut 0 bases from V and 4 bases from J; bases unmatched to any gene: 8. This CDR3 is built from 17 residues. The V gene's germline CDR1 is LGHNT and CDR2 FRNRAP. The CDR3 bases are TGTGCTAGTGGTTTGGTTTTGGACAGGGTACTCGGAAACACCATATATTTT. This sequence encodes CASGLVLDRVLGNTIYF.

This clone was counted once. This chain uses TRBV30 with TRBJ1-6; TRBD1 aligns across 10 bases. This CDR3 region has 15 residues. V trimming: 4 bases; J trimming: 7 bases; junction bases outside the gene matches: 7. CDR1 and CDR2 from the germline V gene are GTSNPN and SVGIG (reference sequence). CDR3 nucleotide sequence: TGTGCCTGGACCCTCGGGACAGGGGAGAATTCACCCCTCCACTTT. Encoded protein: CAWTLGTGENSPLHF.

The chain couples TRBV9 to TRBJ2-4, with D perhaps TRBD2 (6 bases). Germline CDR1 reads SGDLS; CDR2 reads YYNGEE. V shed 2 bases and J shed 5 bases, with 11 bases lying between them. The CDR3 has 14 residues. The CDR3 DNA sequence: TGTGCCAGCAGCGTCTATAGCGGCCAAAACATTCAGTACTTC. It is translated as CASSVYSGQNIQYF.

Of note for this clone: A junction boundary mismatches the germline segment, possibly from a read error. The chain links TRBV7-7 to TRBJ2-5; 10 bases are shared with TRBD2. The CDR3 is made up of 16 amino acids. In germline, CDR1 is SSHAT, CDR2 FNYEAQ (reference sequence). Written as DNA, the CDR3 is TGTGCTAGCAGCTTAGGGTTAGCGGGGGGCCAAGAGACCCAGTACTTC. This gives the protein CASSLGLAGGQETQYF.

The chain combines TRBV11-2 with TRBJ1-2; D is undetermined. The CDR3 is 15 residues long. Trimming took 2 bases from V and 0 from J, leaving 10 bases between them. Germline CDR1 and CDR2: SGHAT and FQNNGV. The CDR3, as DNA: TGTGCCAGCAGCTTATTCAGAACCCCTAACTATGGCTACACCTTC. Encoded protein: CASSLFRTPNYGYTF.

This chain links TRBV28 with TRBJ2-1; D perhaps matches TRBD1 (6 bases). CDR1 MDHEN and CDR2 SYDVKM come from the germline V gene. The CDR3 spans 13 residues. The V end lost 5 bases, the J end lost 9 bases, and 14 bases lay between the germline ends. The CDR3 DNA is TGTGCCAGCAGTCCCTACAGGGTCACTGAGCAGTTCTTC. Translating it yields CASSPYRVTEQFF.

V usage is TRBV5-1 and J usage is TRBJ1-5; D is perhaps TRBD1 (5 bases). CDR1 is SGHRS, CDR2 YFSETQ, per germline. CDR3 length: 16 residues. V was shortened by 0 bases and J by 3 bases, with 13 bases between the two germline ends. CDR3 coding DNA: TGCGCCAGCAGCTTGGAGTCGGCAGGGCCCAATCAGCCCCAGCATTTT. Its protein is CASSLESAGPNQPQHF.

The gene calls are TRBV19 and TRBJ2-5; 8 nucleotides match TRBD1. V dropped 5 bases and J dropped 4; count of bases not matched to a gene: 3. This CDR3 comprises 13 residues. Per the germline V gene, CDR1 is LNHDA and CDR2 is SQIVND (reference sequence). The CDR3 loop reads CASSPGQGETQYF. The CDR3 DNA reads as TGTGCCAGTAGTCCCGGACAGGGAGAGACCCAGTACTTC.

The V call is TRBV7-3, the J call TRBJ2-5; 9 bases are shared with TRBD1. Trimming at V came to 5 bases and at J to 1 base, leaving 8 bases not matched to a gene. The CDR3 sequence is 16 residues long. Germline V gives CDR1 SGHTA, CDR2 FQGTGA. DNA for the CDR3: TGTGCCAGCAGCCAACAGGGACAGGGAATCCAAGAGACCCAGTACTTC. Its protein product is CASSQQGQGIQETQYF.

The chain employs TRBV6-6 and TRBJ2-7; 9 nucleotides line up with TRBD1. The CDR3 extends over 15 amino acids. Germline trimming cut 1 base from V and 5 bases from J; bases unmatched to any gene: 6. CDR1 is MNHNY and CDR2 is SVGAGI in the germline V gene (reference sequence). The CDR3, as DNA: TGTGCCAGCAGTTACTATCGGACAGGGGAAGACGAGCAGTACTTC. Its translation is CASSYYRTGEDEQYF.

This rearrangement joins TRBV30 to TRBJ2-2; 8 bases are shared with TRBD2. V lost 8 bases to trimming and J lost 6 bases; unmatched junction nucleotides: 17. The CDR3 runs 16 residues. CDR1 GTSNPN and CDR2 SVGIG come from the germline V gene (reference sequence). The CDR3 DNA is TGTGCCCTGGATTGGGTCGGGGGGGCCTTAGCCGGGGAGCTGTTTTTT. Encoded protein: CALDWVGGALAGELFF.

J is TRBJ2-1 and V is TRBV19; 9 bases fit TRBD1. The J segment lost 8 bases and the V segment lost 2 bases, leaving 10 bases of the junction unmatched. The CDR3 sequence is 16 residues long. Looked up from germline, CDR1 is LNHDA and CDR2 is SQIVND (reference sequence). DNA of the CDR3: TGTGCCAGTAGTATAAATGGGGACAGGGTTTTGCATGAGCAGTTCTTC. This encodes CASSINGDRVLHEQFF.

The chain recombines TRBV4-2 with TRBJ2-7, with D possibly matching TRBD1 (6 bases). Germline CDR1 is LGHNA and CDR2 is YNFKEQ. Between the trimmed V and J ends, which lost 1 base and 7 bases, there was a span of 20 bases. The CDR3 length is 16 residues. CDR3 sequence reads: CASSQAGTQKMEEQYF. In nucleotides, the CDR3 is TGTGCCAGCAGCCAAGCCGGGACACAAAAGATGGAAGAGCAGTACTTC.

This clone was seen a handful of times. The chain recombines TRBV6-6 with TRBJ2-1; TRBD2 agrees at 7 bases. From germline, CDR1 is MNHNY and CDR2 SVGAGI (reference sequence). The ends lost 8 bases at V and 2 bases at J; junction bases unmatched: 6. The CDR3 covers 14 residues. This CDR3 is CASLTSDTYNEQFF. Here the CDR3 DNA reads TGTGCCAGCCTAACTAGCGATACCTACAATGAGCAGTTCTTC.

The chain uses TRBV7-8 and TRBJ2-7; D uncertain. The CDR3 is made up of 13 amino acids. V gave up 2 bases and J gave up 2 bases, with 7 bases separating them. Germline CDR1 SGHVS, CDR2 FQNEAQ. CDR3 residues: CASSLSPPYEQYF. CDR3 bases: TGTGCCAGCAGCTTAAGCCCCCCCTACGAGCAGTACTTC.

This rearrangement joins TRBV7-2 to TRBJ2-1; 11 nucleotides agree with TRBD2. Germline CDR1 and CDR2: SGHTA and FQGNSA. The V segment lost 2 bases and the J segment 8 bases; nucleotides outside the gene matches: 5. The CDR3 consists of 15 residues. The CDR3 loop is CASSLLAGGWDEQFF. The CDR3 nucleotides read TGTGCCAGCAGCTTACTAGCGGGGGGTTGGGATGAGCAGTTCTTC. Supplemented by reference TRBV7-2 and TRBJ2-1, the full variable domain reads GAGVSQSPSNKVTEKGKDVELRCDPISGHTALYWYRQSLGQGLEFLIYFQGNSAPDKSGLPSDRFSAERTGGSVSTLTIQRTQQEDSAVYLCASSLLAGGWDEQFFGPGTRLTVL.

This chain uses TRBV29-1 with TRBJ2-7, with TRBD1 matching 9 bases. Germline V lookup: CDR1 SQVTM, CDR2 ANQGSEA. V trimming: 6 bases; J trimming: 9 bases; junction bases outside the gene matches: 15. The length of the CDR3 is 14 residues. The CDR3 DNA reads as TGCAGCGTCCAGGACAGGGGCATCCGAGGAGGGCAGTACTTC. Translating it yields CSVQDRGIRGGQYF.

The V gene is TRBV28, the J gene TRBJ2-2; D not certain. The germline gives CDR1 MDHEN, CDR2 SYDVKM. Between the trimmed V and J ends, which lost 8 bases and 3 bases, there was a span of 16 bases. The CDR3 is 15 residues long. DNA for the CDR3: TGTGCCAGCTCAACCATGACGGAGTACACCGGGGAGCTGTTTTTT. As protein: CASSTMTEYTGELFF.

V usage is TRBV9 and J usage is TRBJ1-2; TRBD1 might be the D (5 bases). Germline V CDR1 and CDR2: SGDLS, YYNGEE. This CDR3 is 12 amino acids long. V was trimmed by 5 bases and J by 2 bases, leaving 7 bases between them. CDR3: CASRTENYGYTF. The CDR3 coding sequence is TGTGCCAGCAGGACAGAGAACTATGGCTACACCTTC. Complete variable domain (other parts from reference TRBV9 and TRBJ1-2): DSGVTQTPKHLITATGQRVTLRCSPRSGDLSVYWYQQSLDQGLQFLIQYYNGEERAKGNILERFSAQQFPDLHSELNLSSLELGDSALYFCASRTENYGYTFGSGTRLTVV.